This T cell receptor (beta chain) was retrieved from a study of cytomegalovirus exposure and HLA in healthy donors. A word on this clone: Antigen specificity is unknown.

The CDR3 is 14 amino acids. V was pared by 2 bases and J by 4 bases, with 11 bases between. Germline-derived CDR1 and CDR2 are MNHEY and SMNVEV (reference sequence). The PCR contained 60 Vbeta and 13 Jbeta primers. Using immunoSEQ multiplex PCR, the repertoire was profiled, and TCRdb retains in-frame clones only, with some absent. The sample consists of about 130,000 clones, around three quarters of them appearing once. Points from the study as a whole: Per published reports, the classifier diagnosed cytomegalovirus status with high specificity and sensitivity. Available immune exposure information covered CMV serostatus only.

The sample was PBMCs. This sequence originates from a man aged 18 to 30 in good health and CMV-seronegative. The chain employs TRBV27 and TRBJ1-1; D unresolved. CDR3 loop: CASSLISGSTEAFF. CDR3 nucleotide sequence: TGTGCCAGCAGTTTAATCTCAGGAAGCACTGAAGCTTTCTTT.